Listed below are T cell receptor beta chains from one sample, sequenced in a study of T cells after yellow fever vaccination. TCRdb reprocessed the 5' RACE reads with MiXCR, giving one entry per CDR3 protein. The sample includes about 260,000 distinct CDR3 sequences, about 5.2% of them seen just once. The material sequenced was CD4+ T cells sorted from PBMCs, taken on the day of the yellow fever booster vaccination. Receptors originate from a man aged 18 to 29 who received the YFV17D yellow fever vaccine. Each CDR3 is given with its conserved first and last residue. The order of the fields is V gene, D gene, J gene, CDR3 protein. The D gene is left open where the match is weak.

V gene: TRBV7-9; D gene: TRBD1; J gene: TRBJ1-4; CDR3 protein: CASSGTGGEKLFF
V gene: TRBV7-7; D gene: .; J gene: TRBJ1-1; CDR3 protein: CASSFSYILHLIHEAFF
V gene: TRBV5-1; D gene: .; J gene: TRBJ2-3; CDR3 protein: CASNRGGSTDTQYF
V gene: TRBV4-3; D gene: .; J gene: TRBJ2-1; CDR3 protein: CASSIGVHNEQFF
V gene: TRBV5-5; D gene: .; J gene: TRBJ1-1; CDR3 protein: CASSLKSEAFF
V gene: TRBV20-1; D gene: TRBD2; J gene: TRBJ2-3; CDR3 protein: CSARGRLGTSGGDTQYF
V gene: TRBV29-1; D gene: .; J gene: TRBJ2-2; CDR3 protein: CSAQDRNTGELFF
V gene: TRBV6-1; D gene: .; J gene: TRBJ1-1; CDR3 protein: CASSEPGRSTEAFF
V gene: TRBV20-1; D gene: .; J gene: TRBJ2-7; CDR3 protein: CSAPGRVRSIDEQYF
V gene: TRBV4-3; D gene: .; J gene: TRBJ1-3; CDR3 protein: CASSQRVSGNTIYF
V gene: TRBV18; D gene: .; J gene: TRBJ2-7; CDR3 protein: CASSRESYEQYF